This T cell receptor beta chain came from a study of beta chain features in type 1 diabetes. Study observations and caveats: Shortening that was moderate but significant affected the TCRB CDR3s of Type 1 diabetes patients in all four CD4+ subsets. Equally in patients and controls, PCR might preferentially amplify shorter templates. cDNA-based reads could over-represent cells with high TCR expression.

Trimming took 5 bases from V and 5 from J; bases not matched to a gene: 15. There are 17 residues in the CDR3. CDR1 is MDHEN, CDR2 SYDVKM, per germline. Every donor had blood drawn once into heparin, roughly 0.11 L on average. In the case of this clone: Its antigen is undetermined.

Expressed TCRB transcripts were sequenced because the entire RNA isolate underwent reverse transcription. It was found that naive, central memory and regulatory T cell samples averaged around 3.8 million reads. Data came from immunoSEQ multiplex PCR; TCRdb stores just in-frame clones and leaves some out. Found here are a few hundred thousand clones, roughly 9.8% of them singletons; the top ten hold 0.45% to 0.65%. This receptor was identified in a man younger than 45 with type 1 diabetes. The rearrangement uses TRBV28 and TRBJ2-3; TRBD1 matches at 8 bases. Source material: central memory CD4+ T cells from blood. The DNA of the CDR3 is TGTGCCAGCAGTACCCACCTCCGGGACAGGTTTGGAGATACGCAGTATTTT. The encoded protein is CASSTHLRDRFGDTQYF.